The entry below gives a single T cell receptor (beta chain) sequence along with its context. Antigen specificity is unknown. This CDR3 has 16 amino acids. The junction had 7 bases not matched to a gene; V was cut back by 3 bases and J by 4 bases. The PCR used 60 Vbeta and 13 Jbeta primers. Measured with immunoSEQ multiplex PCR; TCRdb has only the in-frame clones, and not every one. This sample has over 150,000 clones, with approximately 79% found just once. The sample originates from a study of cytomegalovirus exposure and HLA in healthy donors. Findings and limits, study-wide: Highly shared variants forming one cluster were likely a sequencing artifact.

The genes are TRBV23-1 and TRBJ2-3; TRBD1 matches at 10 bases. TRBV23-1 is noted as an ORF with a role that remains uncertain. This receptor was obtained from a woman aged 18-35 years in good health and CMV-seronegative. The material sequenced was PBMCs. In DNA, the CDR3 is TGCGCCAGCAGTCATCCGGGACAGGGGAGCCCAGATACGCAGTATTTT. Encoded protein: CASSHPGQGSPDTQYF.